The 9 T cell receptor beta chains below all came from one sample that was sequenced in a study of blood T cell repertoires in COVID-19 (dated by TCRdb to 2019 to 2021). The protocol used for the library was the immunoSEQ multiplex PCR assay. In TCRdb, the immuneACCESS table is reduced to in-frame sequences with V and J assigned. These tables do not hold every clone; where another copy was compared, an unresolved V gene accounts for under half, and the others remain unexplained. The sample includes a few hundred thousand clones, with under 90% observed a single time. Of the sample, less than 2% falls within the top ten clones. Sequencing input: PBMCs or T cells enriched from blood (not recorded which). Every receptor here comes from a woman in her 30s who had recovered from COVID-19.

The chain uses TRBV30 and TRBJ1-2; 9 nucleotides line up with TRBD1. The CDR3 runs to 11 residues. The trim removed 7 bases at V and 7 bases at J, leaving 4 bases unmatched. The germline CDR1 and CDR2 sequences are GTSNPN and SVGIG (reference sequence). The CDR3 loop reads CASQGAVGYTF. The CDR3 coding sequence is TGTGCCTCACAGGGGGCGGTTGGCTACACCTTC. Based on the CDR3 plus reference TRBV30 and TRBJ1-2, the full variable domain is SQTIHQWPATLVQPVGSPLSLECTVEGTSNPNLYWYRQAAGRGLQLLFYSVGIGQISSEVPQNLSASRPQDRQFILSSKKLLLSDSGFYLCASQGAVGYTFGSGTRLTVV.

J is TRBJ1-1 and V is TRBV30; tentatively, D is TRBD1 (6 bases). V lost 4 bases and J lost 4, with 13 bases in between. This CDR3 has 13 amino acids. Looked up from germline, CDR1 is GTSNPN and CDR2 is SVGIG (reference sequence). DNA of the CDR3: TGTGCCTGGACAGGGGCCATTCCCACTGAAGCTTTCTTT. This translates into CAWTGAIPTEAFF.

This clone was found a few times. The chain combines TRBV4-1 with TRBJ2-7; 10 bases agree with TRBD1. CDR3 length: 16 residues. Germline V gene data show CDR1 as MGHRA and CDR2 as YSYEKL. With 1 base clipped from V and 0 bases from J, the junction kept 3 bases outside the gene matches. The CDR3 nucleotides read TGCGCCAGCAGCCAAGGCGGGACAGGGGACTCCTACGAGCAGTACTTC. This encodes CASSQGGTGDSYEQYF.

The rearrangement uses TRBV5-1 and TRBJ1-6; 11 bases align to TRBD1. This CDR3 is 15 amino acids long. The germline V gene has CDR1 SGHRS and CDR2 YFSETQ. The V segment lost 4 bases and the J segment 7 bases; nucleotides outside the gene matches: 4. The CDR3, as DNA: TGCGCCAGCAGCGGGGGGACAGGGGGGAATTCACCCCTCCACTTT. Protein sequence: CASSGGTGGNSPLHF. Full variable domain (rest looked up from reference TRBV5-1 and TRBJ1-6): KAGVTQTPRYLIKTRGQQVTLSCSPISGHRSVSWYQQTPGQGLQFLFEYFSETQRNKGNFPGRFSGRQFSNSRSEMNVSTLELGDSALYLCASSGGTGGNSPLHFGNGTRLTVT.

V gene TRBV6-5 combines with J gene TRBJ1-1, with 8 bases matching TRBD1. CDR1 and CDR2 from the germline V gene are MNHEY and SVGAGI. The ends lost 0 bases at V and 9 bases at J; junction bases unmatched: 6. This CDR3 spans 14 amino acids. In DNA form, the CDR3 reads TGTGCCAGCAGTTACTCGATCTTCAGGGGGCAAGCTTTCTTT. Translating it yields CASSYSIFRGQAFF.

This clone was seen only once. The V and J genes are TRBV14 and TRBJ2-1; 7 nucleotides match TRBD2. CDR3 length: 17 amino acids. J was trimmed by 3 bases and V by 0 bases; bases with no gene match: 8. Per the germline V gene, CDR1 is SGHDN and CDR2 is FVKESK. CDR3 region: CASSQDRGSGSYNEQFF. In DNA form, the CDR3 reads TGTGCCAGCAGCCAAGATCGCGGGAGTGGTAGCTACAATGAGCAGTTCTTC.

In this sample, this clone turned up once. CDR3 region: CASKDRGEQPQHF. The DNA for the CDR3 is TGTGCCAGCAAGGACAGGGGGGAGCAGCCCCAGCATTTT. The chain links TRBV2 to TRBJ1-5, with 10 bases aligning to TRBD1. J lost 7 bases, V lost 7 bases, and 4 bases had no gene match. The CDR3 contains 13 residues. Per germline, CDR1 SNHLY and CDR2 FYNNEI.

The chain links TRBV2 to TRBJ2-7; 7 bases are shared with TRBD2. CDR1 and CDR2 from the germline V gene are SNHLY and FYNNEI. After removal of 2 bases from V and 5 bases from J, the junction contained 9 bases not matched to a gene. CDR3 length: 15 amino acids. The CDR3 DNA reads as TGTGCCAGCAGTGAAAGGCGTCTAGCGGAGGACGAGCAGTACTTC. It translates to CASSERRLAEDEQYF.

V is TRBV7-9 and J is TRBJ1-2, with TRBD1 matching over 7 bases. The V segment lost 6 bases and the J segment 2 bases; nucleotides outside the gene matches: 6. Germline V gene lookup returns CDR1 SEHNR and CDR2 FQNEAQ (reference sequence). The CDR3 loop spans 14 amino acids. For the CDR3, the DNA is TGTGCCAGCAGTATAAGACAGGGCAACTATGGCTACACCTTC. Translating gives CASSIRQGNYGYTF. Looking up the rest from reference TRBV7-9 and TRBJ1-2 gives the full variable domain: DTGVSQNPRHKITKRGQNVTFRCDPISEHNRLYWYRQTLGQGPEFLTYFQNEAQLEKSRLLSDRFSAERPKGSFSTLEIQRTEQGDSAMYLCASSIRQGNYGYTFGSGTRLTVV.